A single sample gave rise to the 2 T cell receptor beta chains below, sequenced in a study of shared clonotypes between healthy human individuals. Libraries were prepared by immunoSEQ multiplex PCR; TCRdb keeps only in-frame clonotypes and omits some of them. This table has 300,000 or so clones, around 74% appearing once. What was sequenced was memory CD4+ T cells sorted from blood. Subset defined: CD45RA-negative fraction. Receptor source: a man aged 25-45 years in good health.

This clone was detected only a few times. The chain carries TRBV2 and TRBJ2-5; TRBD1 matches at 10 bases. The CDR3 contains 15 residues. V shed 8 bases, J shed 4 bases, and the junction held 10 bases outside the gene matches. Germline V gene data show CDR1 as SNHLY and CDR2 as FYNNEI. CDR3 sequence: CASATRQGASETQYF. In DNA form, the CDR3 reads TGTGCCAGCGCCACGAGACAGGGGGCATCAGAGACCCAGTACTTC.

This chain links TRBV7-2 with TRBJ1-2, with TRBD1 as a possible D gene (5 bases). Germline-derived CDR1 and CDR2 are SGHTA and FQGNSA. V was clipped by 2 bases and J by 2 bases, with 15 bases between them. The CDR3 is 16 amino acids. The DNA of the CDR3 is TGTGCCAGCAGCTTACGTTTGGGGGGGACCAACTATGGCTACACCTTC. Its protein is CASSLRLGGTNYGYTF.